The 30 T cell receptor beta chains presented below share a single source sample, sequenced in a study of sequential checkpoint blockade in melanoma. The treatment is: randomized to nivolumab then ipilimumab (arm A) or the reverse (arm B). Profiling relied on immunoSEQ multiplex PCR, and the TCRdb table lists in-frame clones only, not all of them. Altogether 650 to 800 clones are present, around 20% being singletons, with the ten largest covering approximately 18%. The specimen comprised tumor tissue (inferred from file names), sampled from a patient given nivolumab and ipilimumab in sequence. Source of these receptors: a human donor with melanoma.

The table lists this clone with a few counts. The V call is TRBV29-1, the J call TRBJ2-4; 12 nucleotides agree with TRBD2. The CDR3 is 17 amino acids. CDR1 and CDR2 from the germline V gene are SQVTM and ANQGSEA. J lost 1 base, V lost 5 bases, and 9 bases had no gene match. CDR3 DNA: TGCAGCGTTTTAAACCCTAGCGGGAGGGAGGCCAAAAACATTCAGTACTTC. Its protein product is CSVLNPSGREAKNIQYF.

V and J are TRBV29-1 and TRBJ1-2; D might be TRBD1 (5 bases). The CDR3 covers 12 residues. The germline gives CDR1 SQVTM, CDR2 ANQGSEA. The germline V and J ends were trimmed by 5 bases and 6 bases, with 13 bases remaining between them. CDR3 bases: TGCAGCGTTACCAGGGTTGGAGATGGCTACACCTTC. Protein product: CSVTRVGDGYTF.

This clone was recorded a few times. The chain recombines TRBV30 with TRBJ2-1; TRBD2 aligns across 12 bases. The germline V gene encodes CDR1 GTSNPN and CDR2 SVGIG (reference sequence). The CDR3 covers 18 residues. V trimming: 1 base; J trimming: 5 bases; junction bases outside the gene matches: 12. This CDR3 is CAWSAIRTSGRLNNEQFF. CDR3 nucleotide sequence: TGTGCCTGGAGTGCCATTCGTACTAGCGGGAGGCTTAACAATGAGCAGTTCTTC. Together with reference TRBV30 and TRBJ2-1, the CDR3 gives the full variable domain: SQTIHQWPATLVQPVGSPLSLECTVEGTSNPNLYWYRQAAGRGLQLLFYSVGIGQISSEVPQNLSASRPQDRQFILSSKKLLLSDSGFYLCAWSAIRTSGRLNNEQFFGPGTRLTVL.

This clone occurred a few times. The genes are TRBV28 and TRBJ1-1, with TRBD1 identical over 10 bases. The V segment lost 4 bases and the J segment 1 base; nucleotides outside the gene matches: 12. Germline CDR1 and CDR2: MDHEN and SYDVKM. The CDR3 extends over 18 amino acids. This CDR3 is CASSSRRDRGGPNTEAFF. The DNA for the CDR3 is TGTGCCAGCAGTTCACGAAGGGACAGGGGCGGCCCGAACACTGAAGCTTTCTTT.

Relative to its sample, this clone is medium-sized. The V gene is TRBV11-3, the J gene TRBJ2-1, with 7 bases lining up with TRBD1. J lost 3 bases, V lost 3 bases, and 2 bases had no gene match. CDR3 size: 14 residues. The germline V gene encodes CDR1 SGHNT and CDR2 YENEEA. CDR3 loop: CASSLGDSYNEQFF. DNA of the CDR3: TGTGCCAGCAGCTTGGGGGACAGCTACAATGAGCAGTTCTTC.

The V call is TRBV19, the J call TRBJ1-6, with TRBD1 matching 11 bases. The CDR3 has 15 amino acids. CDR1 and CDR2 (germline): LNHDA, SQIVND (reference sequence). V shed 5 bases, J shed 10 bases, and the junction held 7 bases outside the gene matches. The CDR3 coding sequence is TGTGCCAGTAGTTTGCAAGGGACAGGGGGATCACCCCTCCACTTT. Translation: CASSLQGTGGSPLHF.

The CDR3 DNA follows: TGTGCCAGTAGTCCCCGGGACTCGGAAATATGGGGCGAGCAGTACTTC. This encodes CASSPRDSEIWGEQYF. J is TRBJ2-7 and V is TRBV19, with D possibly matching TRBD2 (6 bases). V was shortened by 5 bases and J by 6 bases, with 23 bases between the two germline ends. Germline loops: CDR1 LNHDA, CDR2 SQIVND (reference sequence). This CDR3 contains 16 residues.

This clone has just a few counts. V gene TRBV23-1 combines with J gene TRBJ1-1; weak D call: TRBD1 (5 bases). TRBV23-1 is noted as an ORF with a role that remains uncertain. V lost 6 bases to trimming and J lost 4 bases, with 12 bases between them. This CDR3 comprises 13 residues. DNA of the CDR3: TGCGCCAGCAGCGACGGGACGAGCACTGAAGCTTTCTTT. This sequence encodes CASSDGTSTEAFF.

The rearrangement joins TRBV14 to TRBJ1-1; possibly TRBD1 for D (5 bases). Germline CDR1 SGHDN, CDR2 FVKESK. CDR3 length: 13 residues. V lost 4 bases to trimming and J lost 5 bases, with 11 bases between them. The CDR3 sequence: CASSRDLGTEAFF. In nucleotides, the CDR3 is TGTGCCAGCAGCCGGGACCTGGGGACTGAAGCTTTCTTT.

The CDR3 protein is CASSQDQRGVGDQPQHF. CDR3 sequence (DNA): TGTGCCAGCAGCCAAGATCAGCGAGGGGTGGGGGATCAGCCCCAGCATTTT. The V gene is TRBV7-6, the J gene TRBJ1-5, with D perhaps matching TRBD1 (5 bases). From germline, CDR1 is SGHVS and CDR2 FNYEAQ. Trimming stripped 5 bases from V and 5 bases from J, with 22 bases between. There are 17 residues in the CDR3.

This clone was seen a few times. The chain links TRBV28 to TRBJ2-5; D not certain. The V end was cut by 1 base, the J end by 5 bases, with 5 bases between. The germline CDR1 and CDR2 sequences are MDHEN and SYDVKM. The CDR3 contains 12 residues. The CDR3 reads CASSLSLETQYF. In DNA form, the CDR3 reads TGTGCCAGCAGTTTATCCCTGGAGACCCAGTACTTC.

The chain recombines TRBV5-1 with TRBJ2-7; 7 bases agree with TRBD1. The CDR3 runs 14 residues. CDR1 is SGHRS, CDR2 YFSETQ, per germline. V shed 4 bases, J shed 4 bases, and the junction held 8 bases outside the gene matches. The CDR3 DNA follows: TGCGCCAGCAGCCCGGGACAGCCCCTATACGAGCAGTACTTC. It codes for CASSPGQPLYEQYF.

The genes are TRBV7-6 and TRBJ2-3; a weak D match, TRBD2 (6 bases). Germline loops: CDR1 SGHVS, CDR2 FNYEAQ. Trimming stripped 1 base from V and 5 bases from J, with 16 bases between. This CDR3 is 16 amino acids long. This chain's CDR3 is CASSLVSPGVKDTQYF. CDR3 nucleotides: TGTGCCAGCAGCTTAGTATCGCCGGGGGTGAAAGATACGCAGTATTTT.

This clone was counted a few times. The chain links TRBV4-1 to TRBJ2-1, with TRBD2 matching over 10 bases. V was pared by 1 base and J by 8 bases, with 2 bases of the junction left unmatched. Per the germline V gene, CDR1 is MGHRA and CDR2 is YSYEKL. There are 14 residues in the CDR3. DNA of the CDR3: TGCGCCAGCAGCCAAGGTCTAGCGGGGGATGAGCAGTTCTTC. It translates to CASSQGLAGDEQFF.

The V gene is TRBV6-8, the J gene TRBJ1-1; 9 nucleotides align to TRBD1. This CDR3 comprises 17 residues. Germline V gene data show CDR1 as MNHGY and CDR2 as SAAAGT. V shed 2 bases and J 0 bases; nucleotides not matched to a gene: 7. The CDR3 sequence is CASSYPSDRGMNTEAFF. CDR3 bases: TGTGCCAGCAGTTACCCCTCGGACAGGGGAATGAACACTGAAGCTTTCTTT.

The chain couples TRBV6-8 to TRBJ1-4; the D is unclear. The V end was cut by 7 bases, the J end by 3 bases, with 9 bases between. CDR3 length: 13 residues. Germline V gene lookup returns CDR1 MNHGY and CDR2 SAAAGT. The CDR3 reads CASMTAANEKLFF. The CDR3 nucleotides are TGTGCCAGCATGACTGCAGCTAATGAAAAACTGTTTTTT.

DNA for the CDR3: TGTGCCAGTAGTATAGACCTACAAACTAACTATGGCTACACCTTC. It codes for CASSIDLQTNYGYTF. The V call is TRBV19, the J call TRBJ1-2; D is undetermined. The V end lost 0 bases, the J end lost 0 bases, and 8 bases lay between the germline ends. The CDR3 consists of 15 residues. The germline gives CDR1 LNHDA, CDR2 SQIVND (reference sequence). Drawing the rest from reference TRBV19 and TRBJ1-2, the complete variable domain is DGGITQSPKYLFRKEGQNVTLSCEQNLNHDAMYWYRQDPGQGLRLIYYSQIVNDFQKGDIAEGYSVSREKKESFPLTVTSAQKNPTAFYLCASSIDLQTNYGYTFGSGTRLTVV.

This clone is labeled large. The rearrangement links TRBV15 to TRBJ2-7; the D gene is possibly TRBD1 (6 bases). CDR1 is LNHNV and CDR2 is YYDKDF in the germline V gene (reference sequence). This CDR3 is 14 amino acids long. Trimming took off 0 bases at V and 6 bases at J, with 12 bases between the two ends. CDR3 sequence reads: CATSRDLGTIEQYF. For the CDR3, the DNA is TGTGCCACCAGCAGAGATTTGGGGACAATCGAGCAGTACTTC.

This clone has only a few counts. V and J are TRBV7-6 and TRBJ2-5; TRBD2 matches 10 bases. The CDR3 is made up of 16 amino acids. The germline gives CDR1 SGHVS, CDR2 FNYEAQ. The junction had 7 bases not matched to a gene; V was cut back by 1 base and J by 5 bases. The CDR3 spells CASSLGAGGPGETQYF. CDR3 nucleotide sequence: TGTGCCAGCAGCTTAGGAGCGGGAGGGCCGGGCGAGACCCAGTACTTC.

The chain joins TRBV19 to TRBJ2-3; D gene ambiguous. V was trimmed by 3 bases and J by 4 bases, leaving 11 bases between them. The germline V gene has CDR1 LNHDA and CDR2 SQIVND (reference sequence). CDR3 length equals 14 residues. The CDR3 spells CASSIGRWPDTQYF. DNA of the CDR3: TGTGCCAGTAGTATCGGGCGGTGGCCAGATACGCAGTATTTT.

This clone was detected a few times. The chain carries TRBV11-3 and TRBJ2-1; D uncertain. Trimming took 1 base from V and 6 from J, leaving 10 bases between them. Germline V lookup: CDR1 SGHNT, CDR2 YENEEA. The CDR3 sequence is 14 residues long. As DNA, the CDR3 is TGTGCCAGCAGCTTAGGTGGCTCGGGCAATGAGCAGTTCTTC. Protein sequence: CASSLGGSGNEQFF.

V and J are TRBV19 and TRBJ2-1, with 13 bases matching TRBD2. This CDR3 has 17 residues. Germline CDR1 is LNHDA and CDR2 is SQIVND (reference sequence). Unmatched junction bases numbered 11, after V lost 5 bases and J lost 7 bases. The CDR3: CASSAGRTSGSGNEQFF. DNA of the CDR3: TGTGCCAGTAGTGCGGGCCGGACTAGCGGGAGTGGGAATGAGCAGTTCTTC. Drawing the rest from reference TRBV19 and TRBJ2-1, the complete variable domain is DGGITQSPKYLFRKEGQNVTLSCEQNLNHDAMYWYRQDPGQGLRLIYYSQIVNDFQKGDIAEGYSVSREKKESFPLTVTSAQKNPTAFYLCASSAGRTSGSGNEQFFGPGTRLTVL.

This clone was detected only a few times. CDR3: CASRAGTSGIGDTQYF. The CDR3 bases are TGTGCCAGCAGGGCCGGGACTAGCGGGATCGGAGATACGCAGTATTTT. The chain employs TRBV9 and TRBJ2-3, with TRBD2 matching over 13 bases. CDR1 is SGDLS, CDR2 YYNGEE, per germline. The CDR3 length is 16 residues. The V and J ends lost 5 bases and 5 bases, in that order; junction bases with no gene match: 8.

This clone ranks as large. The gene calls are TRBV11-3 and TRBJ2-1; D gene ambiguous. The germline gives CDR1 SGHNT, CDR2 YENEEA. V was pared by 0 bases and J by 0 bases, with 6 bases between. The CDR3 has 15 amino acids. The CDR3 spells CASSLDPSSYNEQFF. The CDR3 nucleotides read TGTGCCAGCAGCTTAGATCCGAGCTCCTACAATGAGCAGTTCTTC.

This chain uses TRBV5-1 with TRBJ2-1, with unresolved D. This CDR3 region has 14 residues. Germline values: CDR1 SGHRS, CDR2 YFSETQ. Trimming pared 0 bases from V and 4 bases from J, leaving 8 bases between. As DNA, the CDR3 is TGCGCCAGCAGCTTGGACCAGTTTTACAATGAGCAGTTCTTC. Residues: CASSLDQFYNEQFF.

The gene calls are TRBV12-1 and TRBJ2-6; TRBD1, the table's D call, lacks a check against the DNA. TRBV12-1 is given as a pseudogene. This CDR3 has 17 amino acids. The CDR3 is CASSCLIGQSRANVLTF. In nucleotides, the CDR3 is TGTGCCAGCAGCTGTCTTATAGGACAAAGTCGGGCCAACGTCCTGACTTTC.

This clone is labeled large. V is TRBV14 and J is TRBJ2-2, with 8 bases that match TRBD1. CDR1 and CDR2 (germline): SGHDN, FVKESK. This CDR3 is 16 amino acids long. V shed 6 bases and J 4 bases; nucleotides not matched to a gene: 10. The chain's CDR3 is CASSPGQGGVTGELFF. CDR3 nucleotides: TGTGCCAGCAGTCCTGGACAGGGCGGGGTCACCGGGGAGCTGTTTTTT.

This clone has a handful of counts. The rearrangement uses TRBV11-3 and TRBJ2-3, with 9 nucleotides matching TRBD1. Germline-derived CDR1 and CDR2 are SGHNT and YENEEA. CDR3 length: 16 residues. The trim removed 5 bases at V and 2 bases at J, leaving 8 bases unmatched. In DNA form, the CDR3 reads TGTGCCAGCAGCCCCGACAGGGGGGGAGACACAGATACGCAGTATTTT. It specifies CASSPDRGGDTDTQYF.

The J gene is TRBJ2-1, the V gene TRBV19; D is unclear. This CDR3 is built from 14 residues. CDR1 is LNHDA, CDR2 SQIVND, per germline (reference sequence). V lost 3 bases, J lost 8 bases, and 14 bases lay in between. CDR3 sequence: CASSILPGSYEQFF. In DNA, the CDR3 is TGTGCCAGTAGTATTCTCCCCGGCTCATATGAGCAGTTCTTC.

This clone occurred once. The chain joins TRBV19 to TRBJ1-1; D possibly corresponds to TRBD1 (5 bases). Looked up from germline, CDR1 is LNHDA and CDR2 is SQIVND (reference sequence). The CDR3 is made up of 12 amino acids. The germline V and J ends were trimmed by 7 bases and 4 bases, with 10 bases remaining between them. CDR3 protein: CASMGQGTEAFF. CDR3 DNA: TGTGCCAGTATGGGGCAGGGCACTGAAGCTTTCTTT.